The source of this TCR beta chain is a study of shared clonotypes between healthy human individuals. The run depth of the assay was deep. Sequencing was performed with immunoSEQ multiplex PCR; in TCRdb, only in-frame clones are kept and a portion is missing. This table has about 590,000 clones, less than 97% appearing once. Naive CD8 cells lacked CD45RO and underwent positive selection for CCR7, leaving out terminally differentiated effector memory CD45RA+ cells. Germline V CDR1 and CDR2: WNHNN, SYGVQD (reference sequence). The length of the CDR3 is 12 residues. V gave up 4 bases and J gave up 6 bases, with 10 bases separating them.

The sequenced material came from naive CD8+ T cells sorted from blood. The chain couples TRBV10-1 to TRBJ2-7; D gene unclear. The receptor comes from a woman aged 30 to 39 in good health. CDR3 bases: TGCGCCAGCAGTGGGGTGTTCCTCGAGCAGTACTTC. Translating it yields CASSGVFLEQYF.